This T cell receptor (beta chain) is drawn from a study of shared clonotypes between healthy human individuals. General study results and limits: The study found roughly 5% of naive CD4 clonotypes shared across several donors. Among the subsets, naive ones generally showed larger estimated richness than memory ones.

Data came from immunoSEQ multiplex PCR; TCRdb stores just in-frame clones and leaves some out. The table lists 650,000 to 800,000 clones, approximately 77% of them singletons. Details on this clone: Its specificity is not known.

Germline CDR1 SNHLY, CDR2 FYNNEI. V lost 4 bases and J 1 base, leaving 7 bases between the germline ends. This CDR3 region has 13 residues. The sequenced sample consisted of memory CD4+ T cells sorted from blood. Subset of the sample: CD45RA-negative fraction. The rearrangement joins TRBV2 to TRBJ1-2; unclear D gene. This TCR derives from a young woman in good health. The CDR3, as DNA: TGTGCCAGCAGTGTTGTCCTTAACTATGGCTACACCTTC. Encoded protein: CASSVVLNYGYTF.